These T cell receptor beta chains were read from a single sample in a study of cytomegalovirus exposure and HLA in healthy donors. Measured with immunoSEQ multiplex PCR; TCRdb has only the in-frame clones, and not every one. This table holds roughly 150,000 clones, 77% found once. The sequencing sample was made of PBMCs. Source of these receptors: a man over 45 in good health and CMV-seropositive. The CDR3 runs from the conserved cysteine through the conserved F or W. The D gene is left open where the match is weak. Clone size is shown for a subset of rows, as once, few, many or a class of expanded clone.

TRBJ2-7 | TRBV19 | NA | NA | CASSPGQPYEQYF | TGTGCCAGTAGTCCGGGACAACCCTACGAGCAGTACTTC
TRBJ1-1 | TRBV10-3 | NA | NA | CAISDPTRNTEAFF | TGTGCCATCAGTGACCCTACCCGGAACACTGAAGCTTTCTTT
TRBJ2-7 | TRBV5-3 | NA | NA | CARSFRSGLLPDKSYEQYF | TGTGCCAGAAGCTTTAGATCGGGACTCCTCCCTGATAAGTCCTACGAGCAGTACTTC
TRBJ1-2 | TRBV23-1 | NA | NA | CASSTSLRPRDYYGYTF | TGCGCCAGCAGTACATCTCTAAGACCCAGGGATTATTATGGCTACACCTTC
TRBJ2-3 | TRBV30 | once | TRBD1 | CAWHRGKTDTQYF | TGTGCCTGGCACAGGGGGAAGACAGATACGCAGTATTTT
TRBJ2-1 | TRBV9 | NA | TRBD1 | CASSVPTGGVYNEQFF | TGTGCCAGCAGCGTACCGACAGGGGGCGTTTACAATGAGCAGTTCTTC
TRBJ2-1 | TRBV28 | NA | NA | CASSISGAYNEQFF | TGTGCCAGCAGCATTAGCGGAGCTTACAATGAGCAGTTCTTC
TRBJ2-3 | TRBV5-6 | few | TRBD2 | CASSLEQRGDGNTQYF | TGTGCCAGCAGCTTGGAGCAGCGGGGGGATGGAAATACGCAGTATTTT
TRBJ2-1 | TRBV5-1 | NA | NA | CASSLGWTEQFF | TGCGCCAGCAGCTTGGGCTGGACAGAGCAGTTCTTC
TRBJ1-2 | TRBV6-5 | NA | TRBD1 | CASSYHRDRANYGYTF | TGTGCCAGCAGTTATCACCGGGACAGGGCAAACTATGGCTACACCTTC
TRBJ2-7 | TRBV6-1 | once | NA | CASSGGPAVTSYEQYF | TGTGCCAGCAGTGGAGGTCCAGCGGTAACGAGCTACGAGCAGTACTTC
TRBJ2-5 | TRBV4-2 | NA | TRBD2 | CASSQAGGKETQYF | TGTGCCAGCAGCCAAGCGGGGGGTAAAGAGACCCAGTACTTC
TRBJ1-1 | TRBV14 | NA | NA | CASSQGARDTEAFF | TGTGCCAGCAGCCAAGGAGCCCGAGACACTGAAGCTTTCTTT
TRBJ2-7 | TRBV4-3 | NA | TRBD2 | CASSPSGAGSYGQYF | TGCGCCAGCAGCCCTAGCGGGGCTGGCTCCTACGGGCAGTACTTC
TRBJ1-4 | TRBV7-2 | few | NA | CASSPPGPSGKLFF | TGTGCCAGCAGCCCCCCGGGTCCCAGCGGAAAACTGTTTTTT
TRBJ2-7 | TRBV4-1 | NA | NA | CASSQDWTVLYEQYF | TGCGCCAGCAGCCAAGACTGGACAGTGCTGTACGAGCAGTACTTC
TRBJ2-7 | TRBV28 | once | NA | CASSRSPVGYEQYF | TGTGCCAGCAGCCGCTCCCCCGTCGGCTACGAGCAGTACTTC
TRBJ2-5 | TRBV4-3 | NA | NA | CASSPLRLEGQETQYF | TGCGCCAGCAGCCCGCTGAGGCTAGAGGGCCAAGAGACCCAGTACTTC
TRBJ2-7 | TRBV15 | NA | NA | CATSREGRFYEQYF | TGTGCCACCAGCAGAGAGGGCAGGTTCTACGAGCAGTACTTC
TRBJ1-2 | TRBV19 | few | NA | CASSISGRVTHNYGYTF | TGTGCCAGTAGTATCAGCGGCCGCGTAACACATAACTATGGCTACACCTTC
TRBJ2-7 | TRBV15 | NA | TRBD1 | CATSRGPATGGIEQYF | TGTGCCACCAGCAGAGGTCCGGCGACAGGGGGCATCGAACAGTACTTC
TRBJ2-4 | TRBV6-1 | NA | NA | CASISSYLAKNIQYF | TGTGCCAGCATTAGTAGCTACCTAGCCAAAAACATTCAGTACTTC